Listed here are 19 T cell receptor beta chains from one sample, sequenced in a study of response to subunit inactivated influenza vaccine listed by TCRdb under 2018. Receptor amplification or capture employed RT-PCR. The run used an Illumina HiSeq 2500. TCRdb reworked the public reads: Q25 trimming with fastp, MiXCR clone assembly, productive beta chains retained. Here each entry gathers all rows of one CDR3 protein and keeps the most common genes and DNA. For this sample the table gives more than 450,000 distinct CDR3 sequences, of which 10% to 15% were detected only once. The ten biggest clones cover about 9.4% of the sample. The material sequenced was PBMCs from blood, taken on the day of vaccination. Receptors were obtained from a man aged 45-65 years who received an inactivated influenza vaccine. Donor details come from another sample of the same person, matched by shared clones.

There are a few counts of this clonotype. The chain has TRBV11-2 and TRBJ2-1; D gene uncertain. This CDR3 has 12 residues. Germline lookup yields CDR1 SGHAT and CDR2 FQNNGV. V was trimmed by 6 bases and J by 7 bases, leaving 10 bases between them. CDR3 in amino acids: CASSQSRNEQFF. CDR3 nucleotide sequence: TGTGCCAGCAGTCAATCACGGAATGAGCAGTTCTTC.

Points on this clonotype: Compared with germline, one end of the junction differs, possibly owing to a read error. The V and J genes are TRBV7-2 and TRBJ2-1; 11 bases align to TRBD2. The CDR3 has 15 residues. Germline CDR1 reads SGHTA; CDR2 reads FQGNSA. DNA for the CDR3: TGTGCCATCAGCTTTCCTAGCGGGGGGATCGGTGAGCAGTTCTTC. It encodes CAISFPSGGIGEQFF.

This clonotype has only a few counts. The chain is built from TRBV6-2 or TRBV6-3 and TRBJ2-2; D might be TRBD2 (6 bases). The CDR3 loop spans 13 amino acids. V lost 0 bases and J 13 bases, leaving 12 bases between the germline ends. In germline, CDR1 is MNHEY, CDR2 SVGEGT. The CDR3 nucleotides are TGTGCCAGCAGTTACTCGAAAATGGGAGGGCTGTTTTTT. Amino acids: CASSYSKMGGLFF.

The chain combines TRBV6-5 with TRBJ2-3; D gene unclear. The CDR3 has 17 amino acids. Germline V gene sequence: CDR1 MNHEY, CDR2 SVGAGI. V was shortened by 3 bases and J by 0 bases, with 16 bases between the two germline ends. The CDR3 bases are TGTGCCAGCAGTTATACAGCACACCCTACTAGCACAGATACGCAGTATTTT. It translates to CASSYTAHPTSTDTQYF.

This clonotype occurred many times. The V gene is TRBV6-2 or TRBV6-3, the J gene TRBJ2-7; possibly TRBD1 for D (6 bases). Trimming pared 5 bases from V and 0 bases from J, leaving 11 bases between. Per the germline V gene, CDR1 is MNHEY and CDR2 is SVGEGT. This CDR3 spans 14 amino acids. CDR3 protein: CASSGQPLSYEQYF. The CDR3 nucleotides read TGTGCCAGCAGTGGACAGCCCCTCTCCTACGAGCAGTACTTC.

The gene calls are TRBV29-1 and TRBJ1-3; D gene ambiguous. V dropped 3 bases and J dropped 0 bases, with 9 bases sitting between them. The CDR3 loop spans 14 amino acids. The germline CDR1 and CDR2 sequences are SQVTM and ANQGSEA. Here the CDR3 reads CSVEAVLSGNTIYF. CDR3 DNA: TGCAGCGTTGAGGCGGTTCTCTCTGGAAACACCATATATTTT.

This chain connects TRBV20-1 to TRBJ2-7, with a tentative D call TRBD2 (6 bases). Germline CDR1 DFQATT, CDR2 SNEGSKA (reference sequence). The germline V and J ends were trimmed by 1 base and 6 bases, with 22 bases remaining between them. The CDR3 contains 16 residues. The CDR3 is CSARVATPGDRTEQYF. The CDR3 nucleotides are TGCAGTGCTAGAGTCGCCACGCCGGGAGACAGAACCGAGCAGTACTTC.

This clonotype was recorded many times. This chain joins TRBV2 and TRBJ2-1; TRBD2 aligns across 9 bases. The V gene end was trimmed by 3 bases and the J gene end by 14 bases; junction bases not matched to a gene: 8. From germline, CDR1 is SNHLY and CDR2 FYNNEI. This CDR3 spans 13 amino acids. The CDR3 sequence: CASSDGSGGGEFF. The CDR3 coding sequence is TGTGCCAGCAGTGACGGGTCTGGCGGGGGGGAGTTCTTC.

This clonotype has only a few counts. CDR3 in amino acids: CASSHRDRHYEQYF. The CDR3 nucleotides read TGTGCCAGCAGCCACCGGGACAGACACTACGAGCAGTACTTC. The rearrangement links TRBV6-1 to TRBJ2-7, with 7 positions matching TRBD1. This CDR3 has 14 amino acids. Germline assignment: CDR1 MNHNS and CDR2 SASEGT. V trimming: 6 bases; J trimming: 3 bases; junction bases outside the gene matches: 8.

This rearrangement joins TRBV11-1 to TRBJ2-5, with TRBD2 identical over 8 bases. CDR1 and CDR2 from the germline V gene are SGHAT and FQDESV (reference sequence). This CDR3 has 15 residues. J lost 4 bases, V lost 5 bases, and 9 bases had no gene match. The CDR3 reads CASSHGGVGGETQYF. The CDR3 region has the DNA TGTGCCAGCAGCCACGGGGGGGTAGGAGGAGAGACCCAGTACTTC.

In its sample, this clonotype was seen a few times. A junction end diverges from the germline sequence, so it may reflect a read error. The rearrangement joins TRBV20-1 to TRBJ2-7; 15 positions match TRBD2. Germline assignment: CDR1 DFQATT and CDR2 SNEGSKA (reference sequence). The CDR3 runs to 16 residues. The CDR3 DNA reads TGCAGTGCGAGAGGGACTAGCGGGAGGTCTCCCTACGAGCAGTACTTC. Translated, it gives CSARGTSGRSPYEQYF.

This clonotype was found a few times. The chain carries TRBV15 and TRBJ2-2, with D perhaps TRBD1 (5 bases). CDR1 LNHNV and CDR2 YYDKDF come from the germline V gene (reference sequence). V was clipped by 0 bases and J by 5 bases, with 7 bases between them. This CDR3 has 14 amino acids. CDR3 loop: CATSREGRTGELFF. The CDR3, as DNA: TGTGCCACCAGCAGAGAGGGGCGTACCGGGGAGCTGTTTTTT. The complete variable domain, with remaining parts taken from reference TRBV15 and TRBJ2-2, reads DAMVIQNPRYQVTQFGKPVTLSCSQTLNHNVMYWYQQKSSQAPKLLFHYYDKDFNNEADTPDNFQSRRPNTSFCFLDIRSPGLGDTAMYLCATSREGRTGELFFGEGSRLTVL.

This sequence joins TRBV7-2 and TRBJ2-3; D gene unclear. The CDR3 loop spans 15 amino acids. V was pared by 2 bases and J by 4 bases, with 13 bases between. The germline V gene encodes CDR1 SGHTA and CDR2 FQGNSA. The CDR3 spells CASSLNSFPSDTQYF. CDR3 coding DNA: TGTGCCAGCAGCTTAAACAGTTTTCCCTCAGATACGCAGTATTTT.

This chain joins TRBV29-1 and TRBJ2-3; D not resolved. CDR3 length: 11 amino acids. CDR1 and CDR2 from the germline V gene are SQVTM and ANQGSEA. The ends were cut back, 7 bases at V and 7 bases at J, with 12 bases in the middle. The CDR3 DNA follows: TGCAGCGCTGAGATCTGGAATACGCAGTATTTT. As protein: CSAEIWNTQYF.

The gene calls are TRBV29-1 and TRBJ1-2; D perhaps matches TRBD1 (6 bases). The V end was cut by 1 base, the J end by 0 bases, with 9 bases between. Germline V gives CDR1 SQVTM, CDR2 ANQGSEA. This CDR3 spans 14 amino acids. This CDR3 reads CSVEVRGPNYGYTF. For the CDR3, the DNA is TGCAGCGTTGAAGTTCGGGGGCCTAACTATGGCTACACCTTC.

The V gene is TRBV29-1, the J gene TRBJ2-5; D perhaps matches TRBD1 (5 bases). V lost 5 bases to trimming and J lost 0 bases, with 10 bases between them. The CDR3 length is 13 residues. Germline-derived CDR1 and CDR2 are SQVTM and ANQGSEA. CDR3 region: CSVPTDYQETQYF. In DNA form, the CDR3 reads TGCAGCGTTCCGACAGACTACCAAGAGACCCAGTACTTC.

This clonotype was seen a handful of times. This rearrangement joins TRBV24-1 to TRBJ2-1; TRBD2 agrees at 10 bases. There are 16 residues in the CDR3. Looked up from germline, CDR1 is KGHDR and CDR2 is SFDVKD. V lost 3 bases, J lost 8 bases, and 9 bases stayed unmatched. The chain's CDR3 is CATSDRGTSAKDEQFF. The CDR3 DNA reads as TGTGCCACCAGTGATAGAGGGACTAGCGCTAAAGATGAGCAGTTCTTC.

The rearrangement links TRBV20-1 to TRBJ1-5, with 8 nucleotides matching TRBD1. The CDR3 runs 17 residues. Germline V gene lookup returns CDR1 DFQATT and CDR2 SNEGSKA (reference sequence). The CDR3 DNA sequence: TGCTGCGCTAGAGATCGGACAGGGCCCTTTTTCAATCAGCCCCAGCATTTT. It is translated as CCARDRTGPFFNQPQHF.

This clonotype was picked up a small number of times. CDR3 region: CASSDPTTGANSYNEQFF. DNA for the CDR3: TGTGCCAGCAGTGACCCAACGACAGGGGCGAATTCCTACAATGAGCAGTTCTTC. This chain links TRBV6-4 with TRBJ2-1; 8 bases match TRBD1. The CDR3 consists of 18 residues. Germline V lookup: CDR1 MRHNA, CDR2 SNTAGT. Losses at the gene ends were 2 bases for V and 1 base for J; bases not matched to a gene: 10.